The entry below describes one TCR beta chain. No antigen is known for it. Base qualities are missing; no much larger clone stands one base away. The cohort comprised fewer than 700 healthy bone marrow donors. At the time of sampling, every cohort member was nominally healthy, though immune exposures that went unrecorded were likely present. The donor tested CMV seropositive and was one of the 289 seropositive cohort members. A peripheral blood sample was collected from each donor, and TCR beta sequencing was performed on peripheral blood mononuclear cells. Genomic DNA was extracted from the blood cell samples with the Qiagen DNeasy Blood Extraction Kit. The method behind the library was the immunoSEQ multiplex PCR assay. For the multiplex PCR, a mixture combining 60 forward primers for TCR Vbeta segments and 13 reverse primers for TCR Jbeta segments was used. Amplification of the CDR3 region of rearranged TCR beta genes was performed with a multiplex PCR assay on genomic DNA. The Illumina HiSeq System was used to sequence the amplified TCR beta libraries as 87-base-pair reads. From the authors' description of their analysis: In a later analysis, about 80 million unique TCR beta chains were counted across the 690 or so repertoires, and approximately 9.9 million of these chains were shared by at least two donors. To remove PCR and sequencing errors, raw reads were error-corrected and collapsed into unique sequences using a nearest-neighbor algorithm that merged closely related sequences. Alignment of CDR3 sequences to IMGT reference sequences was used to assign V, D and J gene segments. For a sequence to be retained, at least a six-nucleotide match to both a V gene segment and a J gene segment was required. A rearrangement was called productive if the CDR3 had no stop codons and remained in frame with V and J, and every other rearrangement was called non-productive. Following IMGT convention, CDR3 was defined as the stretch from the second conserved V-encoded cysteine up to the conserved J-encoded phenylalanine. In an earlier analysis of 587 of the donors, sequences lacking an unambiguous match to a single V gene segment were excluded. An earlier analysis of 587 of the donors classified V segments as functional when productive rearrangements were above 56.7% and as segregating when the standard deviation between donors was above 5%. A statistical classification framework was developed to diagnose cytomegalovirus status using the catalog of TCR beta chain sequences. In a later analysis, V and J genes were assigned by comparing TCR nucleotide sequences against IMGT/GENE-DB human TR gene sequences. The TCRdist pipeline was used in a later analysis to assign CDR3 sequences and most-parsimonious VDJ recombination scenarios. In a later analysis, each TCR beta chain was defined by its CDR3 amino acid sequence together with its V-gene family, and reads without a unique V-gene family were excluded. As a way to deal with suspected cross-contamination and a sequencing artifact, a later analysis dropped 592 nucleotide sequences that were highly shared and had low generation probability. For each public chain, a later analysis derived a clonal expansion index from normalized ranks of inferred template counts within each repertoire. Generation probabilities in a later analysis came from a VDJ recombination model fitted to out-of-frame rearrangements, and those results were checked against IGoR. A later analysis scored TCR-TCR, TCR-HLA and TCR-CMV co-occurrence with hypergeometric tests, applying a repertoire-size bias correction to TCR pairs. False discovery rates were estimated in a later analysis by permuting HLA or CMV assignments 20 times. In a later analysis, co-occurring TCRs were grouped using DBSCAN, and TCRdist sequence similarity was added for clustering within HLA-allele-positive subsets. Repertoires with fewer than 30,000 or more than 120,000 public chains were left out of co-occurrence clustering, as were four to six repertoires with anomalous nucleotide sharing. Not all clones reach the TCRdb copy of this immuneACCESS table, which keeps in-frame sequences only. Checked studies attribute under half of the gap to unresolved V genes and leave the rest unexplained. That table supplies the V and J calls and clone size; D and trimming were determined from the DNA. This sample gives 150,000 to 200,000 clones in total; 60% to 80% of them show up just once. Around 0.98% of the sample is taken by the ten largest.

The data were taken from a study of cytomegalovirus exposure and HLA in healthy donors (dated by TCRdb to about 2017). With regard to the full study: In an earlier analysis of some 550 of the donors, 250 to 350 Gb of sequence data and approximately 100 million unique TCR beta sequences from about 190 million T cells were reported. Approximately 300 gigabases of sequencing data and approximately 84 million unique TCR sequences were included in an early release covering around 600 HLA-typed donors. Of the roughly 400 genotyped donors, 81% were placed in the genetic ancestry cluster associated with self-reported Caucasian donors. The aim of the study was to test whether cataloging public T cell receptors could identify signatures of past pathogen exposure. The study profiled the T cell repertoires of hundreds of subjects by immunosequencing and related them to cytomegalovirus serostatus. Besides the first cohort of roughly 700 subjects, a separate validation cohort made up of over a hundred different subjects was used. The study combined high-throughput TCR immunosequencing, statistical association of individual TCRs with disease status, and machine learning to predict cytomegalovirus infection status. In a later analysis, previously published TCR beta repertoires from 550 to 700 donors were re-analyzed and high-resolution HLA genotyping was added so that TCR occurrence patterns could be studied. In the later analysis, no new phenotypic data were used to find candidate immune exposures; instead, reliance was placed on TCR beta sequences and their occurrence across donors. An earlier analysis of several hundred of the donors applied high-throughput TCR beta sequencing to assess whether each TCR beta V gene segment acted as functional or pseudogenic. Alongside the repertoire data, information on donor age, sex, ethnicity and CMV serostatus was compiled. In a later genetic analysis, genome-wide SNP genotypes for about 65% of the roughly 670 donors were used, and that subset was treated as a discovery cohort. Every repertoire in the discovery cohort had been generated on one and the same sequencing platform. Class I and class II HLA loci were covered by the typing at four-digit resolution. The number of typed donors differed by locus: about 620-640 for A, B, C, DRB1 and DQB1; about 520 for DQA1; 606 for DPA1; and roughly 450 for DPB1. Because of strong linkage in the cohort, roughly five DR-DQ haplotypes were treated as single units for association and clustering. Among roughly 400 genotyped donors of the cohort, an average of roughly 230,000 unique TCR beta nucleotide sequences was sequenced per donor, of which 15% to 20% were non-productive.

The research as a whole found: While some public TCRs were present in many individuals, most TCR sequences turned up only very rarely across donors. In a later genetic analysis, fewer N-insertions in productive TCRs were reported among donors in an Asian-associated ancestry cluster than the roughly 700-donor mean. Broadly in line with IMGT annotations, most TCR beta V segments showed up in productive rearrangements about 87% or about 30% of the time in an earlier analysis of several hundred of the donors. Immune exposure information for the cohort was limited to CMV serostatus. A further reported finding was that TCR beta sequences accurately predicted the HLA-A and HLA-B alleles for most subjects in the first cohort. At a false discovery rate of 0.05, a later analysis linked under 20,000 TCR beta sequences to specific HLA alleles. Strong co-occurrence of HLA alleles, especially DR and DQ, made assigning TCR associations to individual alleles difficult. In a later analysis, several top co-occurrence clusters were reported to appear linked to parvovirus B19, influenza, CMV and Epstein-Barr virus. Because HLA typing was unavailable for some donors at each locus, only the typed subset was used in association tests. A cluster of highly shared sequence variants was judged likely to represent a technical artifact of the sequencing pipeline. A later analysis found that HLA-associated TCR beta chains were more clonally expanded and had lower generation probabilities than equally common non-associated chains. The earlier analysis of some 560 of the donors excluded around 17 rarely observed V segments, including chromosome 9 orphons, because counts were too low. A few of the identified cytomegalovirus-associated TCR beta chains were confirmed in vitro to be specific for cytomegalovirus antigens. According to a later analysis, TCR association rates differed among HLA loci, with DRB1 alleles showing the most associated TCRs and HLA-C alleles showing the fewest. Correlated functional status among segregating V segments might be attributable to linkage disequilibrium, but an unknown experimental factor could not be ruled out. An association between a missense DCLRE1C variant and V-gene and J-gene trimming of TCR beta chains was found in a later genetic analysis and replicated in an independent cohort. A total of 150 to 200 TCR beta chains were listed by the study as associated with cytomegalovirus. Most CMV-associated TCR beta chains appeared to be HLA-restricted in a later analysis, and the HLA associations seemed to be driven largely by CMV exposure. The cohort was sequenced for TCR beta chains only, and without alpha or paired-chain data the features that could be detected were limited. It was suggested by the authors that the approach could potentially be generalized to other disease states and immunological phenotypes. Presence/absence analyses assumed roughly uniform sequencing depth across donors, an assumption that may not hold. The 87-base-pair reads could not distinguish some IMGT-functional V segments, including TRBV6-2 and TRBV6-3, so those segments were excluded. Cytomegalovirus status was reported to be diagnosed by the classifier with high specificity and sensitivity in both the original and validation cohorts.

V sheds 3 bases and J sheds 5 bases, leaving 8 bases between their ends. According to the germline V gene (reference sequence), CDR1 reads LNHDA and CDR2 reads SQIVND. The CDR3 runs 13 amino acids, cysteine and phenylalanine included. The CDR3 DNA has 39 bases and is translated from base 1. The sample was PBMCs. The TCR originated in a woman in her forties or fifties in good health and CMV-seropositive. The sequence joins TRBV19 to TRBJ2-1; the D gene identity is not certain. The nucleotide sequence is TGTGCCAGTAGTATTTTTCAGAACAATGAGCAGTTCTTC. Its amino acids are CASSIFQNNEQFF.